One and the same sample provided the 6 T cell receptor beta chains below, sequenced in a study of blood T cell repertoires in COVID-19. Profiled with immunoSEQ multiplex PCR; TCRdb holds only in-frame clones, not every one. The sample has roughly 200,000 clones, under 90% seen once. What was sequenced was peripheral blood. The receptors come from a man older than 75 with acute or convalescent COVID-19.

The chain couples TRBV11-2 to TRBJ2-7; D unresolved. The CDR3 runs 16 residues. V was pared by 0 bases and J by 2 bases, with 14 bases between. Germline V lookup: CDR1 SGHAT, CDR2 FQNNGV. The CDR3 sequence: CASSLDMVLTPYEQYF. CDR3 nucleotide sequence: TGTGCCAGCAGCTTAGATATGGTCCTTACACCCTACGAGCAGTACTTC.

In DNA, the CDR3 is TGTGCCAGCAGCCAACGACTAGCGGGTAGCCCCTACAATGAGCAGTTCTTC. This gives the protein CASSQRLAGSPYNEQFF. This chain uses TRBV7-9 with TRBJ2-1; 10 positions agree with TRBD2. Unmatched junction bases numbered 9, after V lost 5 bases and J lost 2 bases. The CDR3 has 17 residues. From germline, CDR1 is SEHNR and CDR2 FQNEAQ (reference sequence). The full variable domain, completed using reference TRBV7-9 and TRBJ2-1, is DTGVSQNPRHKITKRGQNVTFRCDPISEHNRLYWYRQTLGQGPEFLTYFQNEAQLEKSRLLSDRFSAERPKGSFSTLEIQRTEQGDSAMYLCASSQRLAGSPYNEQFFGPGTRLTVL.

The genes are TRBV19 and TRBJ1-2; TRBD1 matches at 10 bases. Germline assignment: CDR1 LNHDA and CDR2 SQIVND (reference sequence). V gave up 8 bases and J gave up 3 bases; unmatched junction bases: 12. The CDR3 covers 16 residues. The CDR3 is CASRRTGGPNDYGYTF. The DNA of the CDR3 is TGTGCCAGTCGAAGGACAGGGGGGCCGAACGACTATGGCTACACCTTC.

The chain combines TRBV6-2 or TRBV6-3 with TRBJ2-1, with 16 bases identical to TRBD2. Germline-derived CDR1 and CDR2 are MNHEY and SVGEGT. The junction had 4 bases not matched to a gene; V was cut back by 4 bases and J by 7 bases. The CDR3 runs 16 residues. CDR3 DNA: TGTGCCAGCAGTTTACCGGGACTAGCGGGAGGGAATGAGCAGTTCTTC. It codes for CASSLPGLAGGNEQFF.

J is TRBJ2-3 and V is TRBV12-3 or TRBV12-4, with D perhaps TRBD1 (5 bases). Trimming took off 6 bases at V and 6 bases at J, with 13 bases between the two ends. This CDR3 spans 13 amino acids. In DNA form, the CDR3 reads TGTGCCAGCAGCGGGCAGGGTCGGGATACGCAGTATTTT. It encodes CASSGQGRDTQYF.

This chain uses TRBV7-2 with TRBJ2-2; D gene unclear. V dropped 3 bases and J dropped 5 bases, with 10 bases sitting between them. Germline CDR1 and CDR2: SGHTA and FQGNSA. CDR3 size: 14 residues. Here the CDR3 reads CASSFSRSTGELFF. The CDR3 nucleotides are TGTGCCAGCAGCTTCTCGCGGTCGACCGGGGAGCTGTTTTTT.